A single sample gave rise to the 17 T cell receptor beta chains below, sequenced in a study of response to subunit inactivated influenza vaccine. MiXCR, run by TCRdb on the RT-PCR reads, gives a single entry per CDR3 protein. The data contain 550,000 to 800,000 distinct CDR3 sequences, 15% to 19% of them singletons. Sequences were derived from PBMCs from blood, sampled 11 to 12 days after vaccination. The receptors derive from a man aged 45-65 years who received an inactivated influenza vaccine.

This clonotype was seen only a few times. J is TRBJ2-5 and V is TRBV5-1, with D perhaps matching TRBD1 or TRBD2 (5 bases each). V was pared by 1 base and J by 5 bases, with 12 bases between. Germline V gene data show CDR1 as SGHRS and CDR2 as YFSETQ. There are 14 residues in the CDR3. CDR3 sequence (DNA): TGCGCCAGCAGCTTGAGCGTCAGGGAGGAGACCCAGTACTTC. Protein sequence: CASSLSVREETQYF.

The chain is built from TRBV6-2 or TRBV6-3 and TRBJ2-5; D ambiguous. This CDR3 contains 11 residues. The germline V gene encodes CDR1 MNHEY and CDR2 SVGEGT. Trimming cost V 7 bases and J 7 bases, with 10 bases left between them. The CDR3 bases are TGTGCCAGCACCCAAGGACGGACCCAGTACTTC. Translated, it gives CASTQGRTQYF.

The chain couples TRBV20-1 to TRBJ2-1; no definite D call. In germline, CDR1 is DFQATT, CDR2 SNEGSKA (reference sequence). Trimming left V 5 bases short and J 0 bases short, with 11 bases between. The CDR3 is 14 residues long. DNA of the CDR3: TGCAGTGCTTACGACGTCAGCTCCTACAATGAGCAGTTCTTC. Protein product: CSAYDVSSYNEQFF.

This clonotype has more than one count but fewer than ten. The chain links TRBV4-3 to TRBJ2-2; 11 nucleotides agree with TRBD2. Germline V gives CDR1 LGHNA, CDR2 YSLEER. This CDR3 is 17 amino acids long. The V gene end was trimmed by 0 bases and the J gene end by 2 bases; junction bases not matched to a gene: 2. The CDR3 region is CASSQDTSGGNTGELFF. The CDR3 DNA reads TGCGCCAGCAGCCAAGATACTAGCGGGGGCAACACCGGGGAGCTGTTTTTT.

This clonotype was picked up many times. The chain is built from TRBV7-2 and TRBJ2-5, with D perhaps TRBD1 (6 bases). Germline CDR1 SGHTA, CDR2 FQGNSA. Trimming stripped 4 bases from V and 1 base from J, with 13 bases between. The CDR3 spans 15 residues. The CDR3 here is CASSSSGTFQETQYF. The CDR3 bases are TGTGCCAGCAGCTCCTCCGGGACATTCCAAGAGACCCAGTACTTC.

The rearrangement joins TRBV6-1 to TRBJ2-7; a possible D gene is TRBD2 (5 bases). The V end was cut by 6 bases, the J end by 3 bases, with 18 bases between. This CDR3 has 15 amino acids. CDR1 is MNHNS and CDR2 is SASEGT in the germline V gene. This chain's CDR3 is CASSVQAGKLYEQYF. CDR3 bases: TGTGCCAGCAGCGTACAAGCCGGGAAACTCTACGAGCAGTACTTC.

Many counts were recorded for this clonotype. The gene calls are TRBV29-1 and TRBJ2-1, with D unresolved. V shed 4 bases and J shed 10 bases, with 17 bases lying between them. The CDR3 runs to 13 residues. Germline CDR1 and CDR2: SQVTM and ANQGSEA. This chain's CDR3 is CSVAFGVSSEQFF. CDR3 sequence (DNA): TGCAGCGTTGCATTTGGGGTTTCGAGCGAGCAGTTCTTC.

This clonotype was found many times. This sequence joins TRBV11-2 and TRBJ2-3; 7 nucleotides line up with TRBD1. Trimming took 4 bases from V and 2 from J; bases not matched to a gene: 9. The V gene's germline CDR1 is SGHAT and CDR2 FQNNGV. The CDR3 has 16 residues. The CDR3 sequence is CASSSGTGTVTDTQYF. CDR3 nucleotide sequence: TGTGCCAGCAGCTCAGGGACCGGGACAGTCACAGATACGCAGTATTTT.

This clonotype was counted a few times. The J gene is TRBJ2-7, the V gene TRBV6-2 or TRBV6-3; possibly TRBD2 for D (6 bases). Germline CDR1 reads MNHEY; CDR2 reads SVGEGT. The CDR3 has 15 residues. V lost 1 base to trimming and J lost 7 bases, with 17 bases between them. CDR3 amino acids: CASSYLLAPLGEQYF. CDR3 sequence (DNA): TGTGCCAGCAGTTACTTACTAGCACCCTTGGGGGAGCAGTACTTC.

A remark on this clonotype: Germline and junction disagree at one end, which may indicate a read error. The chain combines TRBV20-1 with TRBJ2-5; 7 bases are shared with TRBD2. Germline V gene lookup returns CDR1 DFQATT and CDR2 SNEGSKA (reference sequence). The CDR3 has 14 amino acids. The DNA for the CDR3 is TGCTGTGCTAGAGGACTAGTCTCACAAGAGACCCAGTACTTC. It specifies CCARGLVSQETQYF.

This clonotype was counted at least ten times. The V gene is TRBV5-1, the J gene TRBJ1-6; D may be TRBD1 (5 bases). The V gene's germline CDR1 is SGHRS and CDR2 YFSETQ. This CDR3 contains 15 residues. Trimming shortened V by 7 bases and J by 0 bases, and 11 bases separated the two germline ends. The DNA of the CDR3 is TGCGCCAGCGCCAGGGAGAGCTCCTATAATTCACCCCTCCACTTT. Encoded protein: CASARESSYNSPLHF.

As for this clonotype: A much larger clone differs from this one at a single base, so this may be a read error. The rearrangement links TRBV14 to TRBJ1-4, with D perhaps matching TRBD1 (6 bases). This CDR3 is built from 15 residues. Trimming removed 4 bases at V and 11 bases at J, with 20 bases between. Germline loops: CDR1 SGHDN, CDR2 FVKESK. The DNA for the CDR3 is TGTGCCAGCAGCCGCACACAGGGCGGGGGTATGAAACTGTTTTTT. This codes for CASSRTQGGGMKLFF.

This clonotype was recorded a few times. This rearrangement joins TRBV11-2 to TRBJ1-2, with 7 bases aligning to TRBD1. The CDR3 length is 13 residues. V trimming: 8 bases; J trimming: 4 bases; junction bases outside the gene matches: 7. Per germline, CDR1 SGHAT and CDR2 FQNNGV. CDR3 amino acids: CASGNRDSYGYTF. In nucleotides, the CDR3 is TGTGCCAGCGGCAACCGGGACAGCTATGGCTACACCTTC.

V usage is TRBV6-1 and J usage is TRBJ2-2; no clear D gene. Trimming shortened V by 8 bases and J by 0 bases, and 13 bases separated the two germline ends. Germline V lookup: CDR1 MNHNS, CDR2 SASEGT. The CDR3 runs to 15 residues. CDR3 nucleotide sequence: TGTGCCAGCCTAACAGAGGCCGCGAACACCGGGGAGCTGTTTTTT. Translation gives CASLTEAANTGELFF.

The chain combines TRBV7-9 with TRBJ2-5, with 7 bases matching TRBD1. V dropped 8 bases and J dropped 4; count of bases not matched to a gene: 19. Germline lookup yields CDR1 SEHNR and CDR2 FQNEAQ (reference sequence). The CDR3 runs 17 residues. CDR3 protein: CASPTPGTDGVGETQYF. As DNA, the CDR3 is TGTGCCAGCCCCACGCCAGGGACAGACGGGGTGGGAGAGACCCAGTACTTC.

The chain combines TRBV11-2 with TRBJ2-7; no clear D. CDR3 length: 14 amino acids. The V end was cut by 5 bases, the J end by 1 base, with 12 bases between. Germline V gives CDR1 SGHAT, CDR2 FQNNGV. The CDR3 nucleotides are TGTGCCAGCAGCCCCATCTTCGGTTCCTACGAGCAGTACTTC. Its translation: CASSPIFGSYEQYF.

This chain joins TRBV6-2 or TRBV6-3 and TRBJ2-3; TRBD2 might be the D (5 bases). The germline V gene has CDR1 MNHEY and CDR2 SVGEGT. This CDR3 is 18 amino acids long. V was cut by 6 bases and J by 3 bases, with 25 bases left in between. The CDR3 sequence is CASSLLRVGAGETDTQYF. In nucleotides, the CDR3 is TGTGCCAGCAGCCTTCTAAGGGTCGGAGCTGGGGAGACAGATACGCAGTATTTT.